This T cell receptor beta chain was retrieved from a study of T cell responses to AZD1222 COVID-19 vaccine. Study-level findings and limits: Repertoires in all cases were sampled only once the peak T cell response had passed.

The CDR3 extends over 13 amino acids. Trimming at V came to 4 bases and at J to 5 bases, leaving 5 bases not matched to a gene. The germline CDR1 and CDR2 sequences are SGHRS and YFSETQ. TCRdb's copy holds only in-frame clones and misses some; the assay was immunoSEQ multiplex PCR. The data show about 170,000 clones, 80% to 90% seen once. This clone appeared a single time. Its antigen is undetermined. The material was peripheral blood, obtained on day 0 of AZD1222 vaccination. This rearrangement joins TRBV5-1 to TRBJ2-5; 7 nucleotides line up with TRBD1. The receptor's source is an adult in good health. CDR3: CASSLTGWETQYF. The CDR3 DNA reads as TGCGCCAGCAGCCTGACAGGGTGGGAGACCCAGTACTTC.